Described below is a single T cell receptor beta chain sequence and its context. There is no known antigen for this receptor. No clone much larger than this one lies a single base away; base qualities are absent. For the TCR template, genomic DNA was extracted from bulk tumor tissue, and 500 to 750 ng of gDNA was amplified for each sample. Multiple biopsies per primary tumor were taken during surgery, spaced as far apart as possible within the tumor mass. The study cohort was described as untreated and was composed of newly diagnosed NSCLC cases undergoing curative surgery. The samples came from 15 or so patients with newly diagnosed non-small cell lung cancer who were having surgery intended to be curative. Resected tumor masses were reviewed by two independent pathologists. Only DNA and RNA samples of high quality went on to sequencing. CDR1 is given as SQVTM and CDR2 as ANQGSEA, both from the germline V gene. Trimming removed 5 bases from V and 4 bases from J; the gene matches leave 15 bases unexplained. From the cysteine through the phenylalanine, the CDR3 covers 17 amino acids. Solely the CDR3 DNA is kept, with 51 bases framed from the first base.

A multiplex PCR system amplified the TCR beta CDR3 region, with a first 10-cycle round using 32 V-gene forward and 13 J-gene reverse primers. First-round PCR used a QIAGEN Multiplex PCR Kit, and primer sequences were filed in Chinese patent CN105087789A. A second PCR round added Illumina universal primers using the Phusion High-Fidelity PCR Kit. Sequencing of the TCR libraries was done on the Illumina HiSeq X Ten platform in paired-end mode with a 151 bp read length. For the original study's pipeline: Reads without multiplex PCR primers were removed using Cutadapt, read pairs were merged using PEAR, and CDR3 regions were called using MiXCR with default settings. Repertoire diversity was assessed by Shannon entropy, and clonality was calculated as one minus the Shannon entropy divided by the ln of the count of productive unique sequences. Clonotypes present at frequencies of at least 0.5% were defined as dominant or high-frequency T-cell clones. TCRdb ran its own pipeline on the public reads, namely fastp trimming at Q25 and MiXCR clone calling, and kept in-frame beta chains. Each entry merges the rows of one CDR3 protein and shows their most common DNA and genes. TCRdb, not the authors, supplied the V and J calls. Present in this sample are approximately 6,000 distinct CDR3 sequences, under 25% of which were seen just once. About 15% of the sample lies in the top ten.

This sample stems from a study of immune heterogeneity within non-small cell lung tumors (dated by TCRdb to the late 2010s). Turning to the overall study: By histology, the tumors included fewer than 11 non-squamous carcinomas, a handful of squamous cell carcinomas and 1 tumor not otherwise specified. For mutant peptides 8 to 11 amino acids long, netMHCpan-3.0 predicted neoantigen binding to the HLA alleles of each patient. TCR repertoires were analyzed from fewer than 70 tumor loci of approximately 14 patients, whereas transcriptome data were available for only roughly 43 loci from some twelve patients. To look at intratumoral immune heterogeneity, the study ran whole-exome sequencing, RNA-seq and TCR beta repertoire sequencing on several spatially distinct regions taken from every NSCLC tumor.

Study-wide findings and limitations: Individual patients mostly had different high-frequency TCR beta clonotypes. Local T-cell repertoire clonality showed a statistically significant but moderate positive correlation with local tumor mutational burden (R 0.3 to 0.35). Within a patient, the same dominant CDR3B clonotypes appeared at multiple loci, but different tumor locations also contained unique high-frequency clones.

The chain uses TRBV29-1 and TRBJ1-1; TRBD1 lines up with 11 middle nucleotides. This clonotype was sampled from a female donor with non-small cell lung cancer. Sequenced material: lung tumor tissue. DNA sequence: TGCAGCGTTCAAACCCTTACCGGGACAGGGGGTACCACTGAAGCTTTCTTT. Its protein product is CSVQTLTGTGGTTEAFF. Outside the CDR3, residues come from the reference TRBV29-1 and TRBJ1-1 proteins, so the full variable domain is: SAVISQKPSRDICQRGTSLTIQCQVDSQVTMMFWYRQQPGQSLTLIATANQGSEATYESGFVIDKFPISRPNLTFSTLTVSNMSPEDSSIYLCSVQTLTGTGGTTEAFFGQGTRLTVV.